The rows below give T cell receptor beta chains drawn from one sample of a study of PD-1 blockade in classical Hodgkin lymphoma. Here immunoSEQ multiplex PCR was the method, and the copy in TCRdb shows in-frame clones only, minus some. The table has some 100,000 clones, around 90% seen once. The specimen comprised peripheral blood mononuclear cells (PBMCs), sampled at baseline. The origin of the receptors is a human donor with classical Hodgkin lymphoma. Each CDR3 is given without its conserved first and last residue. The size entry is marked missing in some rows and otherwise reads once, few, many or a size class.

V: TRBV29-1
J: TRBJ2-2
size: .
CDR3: SVQQGINTGELF

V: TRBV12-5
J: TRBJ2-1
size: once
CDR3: ASGLAYNEQF

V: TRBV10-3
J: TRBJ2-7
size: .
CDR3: AIDRSSDEQY

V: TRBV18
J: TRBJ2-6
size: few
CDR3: ASSPLGGLGANVLT

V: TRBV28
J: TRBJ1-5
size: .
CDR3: ASSLWDHSNQPQH

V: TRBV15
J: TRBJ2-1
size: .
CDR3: ATSRPLAGEWDYNEQF

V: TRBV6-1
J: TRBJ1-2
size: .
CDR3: ASTPPDYGYT

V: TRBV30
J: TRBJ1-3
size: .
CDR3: AWAGTGADFSGNTIY

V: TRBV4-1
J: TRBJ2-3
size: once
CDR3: ASSQGLLAHYTDTQY

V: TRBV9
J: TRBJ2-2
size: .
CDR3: ASSALGQTNTGELF

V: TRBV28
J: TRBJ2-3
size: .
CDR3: ASSLDTYTDTQY

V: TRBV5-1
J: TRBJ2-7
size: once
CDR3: ASSTQSPGQGPYEQY

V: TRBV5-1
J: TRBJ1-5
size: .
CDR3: ASSPHPEINQPQH

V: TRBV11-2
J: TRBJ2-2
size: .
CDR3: ASSPYRGGQGGRTGELF

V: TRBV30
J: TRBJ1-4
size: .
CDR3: AWNYGTGMGKLF

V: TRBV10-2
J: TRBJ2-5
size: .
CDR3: ASSASGLVQETQY